This T cell receptor (beta chain) was captured by sequencing in a study of regulatory T cells in long-lasting Graves disease. Study at large: Graves' patients (newly diagnosed) had been on antithyroid drugs under 3 months.

For TCR beta, libraries came from iRepertoire HTBI primers and Arm-PCR of CDR3 regions. Using its own MiXCR run on the multiplex PCR reads, TCRdb lists one record per CDR3 protein. The sample has some 340,000 distinct CDR3 sequences; 12% are singletons. Sample time point: newly diagnosed GD, antithyroid drugs for less than 3 months. PBMCs provided the RNA from which the TCR library was made. The same specimen was also included in a second study, on T cells in Graves' hyperthyroidism and ophthalmopathy. From that study: Absent ophthalmopathy progression within 18 months defined stable Graves' hyperthyroidism.

This TCR came from a woman aged 18-29 years with Graves disease. The sample was peripheral blood mononuclear cells (PBMCs), taken at new diagnosis, from a patient treated with antithyroid drugs.

CDR3: CASSWWDPEGYTF. The CDR3 DNA reads as TGCGCCAGCAGCTGGTGGGACCCTGAGGGCTACACCTTC. The chain employs TRBV5-1 and TRBJ1-2; weak D call: TRBD1 (5 bases). V shed 3 bases and J shed 8 bases, with 14 bases lying between them. CDR3 length: 13 amino acids. The V gene's germline CDR1 is SGHRS and CDR2 YFSETQ.